The 31 T cell receptor beta chains below come from one sample, sequenced in a study of human T cells and chemical hapten exposure. TCRdb analysed the RACE reads with MiXCR anew, one entry per CDR3 protein. The sample has about 340,000 distinct CDR3 sequences; around 7% are singletons. As for time point: patch test 1, 2 weeks after DPC sensitization. Treatment of the sample: therapeutic diphenylcyclopropenone sensitization with weekly scalp DPC. Sequencing used whole blood, obtained in connection with sensitization to the hapten diphenylcyclopropenone (DPC). The receptors come from a woman aged 18-35 years with alopecia areata. Some clones in this sample may be carry-over from other donors' samples.

This clonotype was detected many times. J is TRBJ2-7 and V is TRBV6-5; 8 nucleotides align to TRBD1. The CDR3 sequence is 15 residues long. Per germline, CDR1 MNHEY and CDR2 SVGAGI. The ends lost 8 bases at V and 3 bases at J; junction bases unmatched: 12. CDR3 in DNA: TGTGCCAGCCGAAGAACAGGGGGAGGAAACTACGAGCAGTACTTC. Its protein product is CASRRTGGGNYEQYF.

The table lists this clonotype with a few counts. The chain uses TRBV27 and TRBJ2-7; D uncertain. CDR3 length: 15 amino acids. Germline loops: CDR1 MNHEY, CDR2 SMNVEV (reference sequence). Trimming took off 5 bases at V and 2 bases at J, with 16 bases between the two ends. This CDR3 reads CASSPATRPTYEQYF. The CDR3 DNA sequence: TGTGCCAGCAGTCCGGCGACCCGACCAACCTACGAGCAGTACTTC.

The chain has TRBV6-5 and TRBJ1-5; the D gene is possibly TRBD1 (6 bases). V shed 0 bases and J shed 2 bases, with 11 bases lying between them. The CDR3 is 16 residues long. CDR1 is MNHEY, CDR2 SVGAGI, per germline. As DNA, the CDR3 is TGTGCCAGCAGTTACTCAGGGGGGGCAGGCAATCAGCCCCAGCATTTT. Its protein product is CASSYSGGAGNQPQHF.

This chain links TRBV5-1 with TRBJ2-1; 10 positions agree with TRBD2. Trimming at V came to 8 bases and at J to 6 bases, leaving 8 bases not matched to a gene. This CDR3 has 14 amino acids. The germline V gene encodes CDR1 SGHRS and CDR2 YFSETQ. CDR3 sequence: CASTKLAGSNEQFF. The DNA of the CDR3 is TGCGCCAGTACAAAACTAGCGGGGAGCAATGAGCAGTTCTTC.

The chain recombines TRBV19 with TRBJ2-2; 8 bases match TRBD1. The CDR3 covers 17 residues. Per the germline V gene, CDR1 is LNHDA and CDR2 is SQIVND (reference sequence). J gave up 5 bases and V 2 bases, and 10 bases lay outside the gene matches. The CDR3 spells CASSIRTGTGRTGELFF. The CDR3 DNA sequence: TGTGCCAGTAGTATACGAACCGGGACAGGCCGTACCGGGGAGCTGTTTTTT.

This clonotype has just a few counts. The gene calls are TRBV7-2 and TRBJ2-3; no clear D gene. V lost 5 bases and J 8 bases, leaving 14 bases between the germline ends. This CDR3 has 13 amino acids. Germline V gene lookup returns CDR1 SGHTA and CDR2 FQGNSA. In DNA, the CDR3 is TGTGCCAGCAGCCCACGCGGCGGCGGTACGCAGTATTTT. It translates to CASSPRGGGTQYF.

This clonotype was counted between two and nine times. The gene calls are TRBV12-3 or TRBV12-4 and TRBJ2-3, with D possibly matching TRBD2 (6 bases). V lost 6 bases to trimming and J lost 6 bases, with 19 bases between them. This CDR3 has 15 residues. CDR3 sequence reads: CASRGLLVTSDTQYF. Written as DNA, the CDR3 is TGTGCCAGCAGGGGACTCTTGGTCACCTCTGATACGCAGTATTTT.

J is TRBJ1-2 and V is TRBV6-5; possible D gene TRBD1, 6 bases. V lost 4 bases and J lost 4, with 19 bases in between. The CDR3 contains 16 residues. Germline loops: CDR1 MNHEY, CDR2 SVGAGI. DNA for the CDR3: TGTGCCAGCAGTTCCTTGGGCAATAAGGGGGTCTATGGCTACACCTTC. Its translation is CASSSLGNKGVYGYTF.

This chain uses TRBV7-2 with TRBJ1-6, with no clear D. V was cut by 1 base and J by 6 bases, with 10 bases left in between. There are 15 residues in the CDR3. The germline CDR1 and CDR2 sequences are SGHTA and FQGNSA. The CDR3 sequence: CASSLVGTLNSPLHF. DNA of the CDR3: TGTGCCAGCAGCTTAGTAGGAACCCTTAATTCACCCCTCCACTTT.

This sequence joins TRBV4-3 and TRBJ2-2, with D tentatively TRBD2 (6 bases). The CDR3 spans 16 residues. The germline V gene has CDR1 LGHNA and CDR2 YSLEER. V was clipped by 0 bases and J by 3 bases, with 11 bases between them. CDR3 sequence (DNA): TGCGCCAGCAGCCAAGATAGAGGGGAGGACACCGGGGAGCTGTTTTTT. Translated, it gives CASSQDRGEDTGELFF.

This clonotype was seen many times. The V call is TRBV29-1, the J call TRBJ2-2, with 9 positions matching TRBD2. Germline CDR1 is SQVTM and CDR2 is ANQGSEA. V dropped 6 bases and J dropped 1; count of bases not matched to a gene: 0. CDR3 size: 13 residues. The CDR3 DNA reads as TGCAGCGTACTAGCGGGGAACACCGGGGAGCTGTTTTTT. This sequence encodes CSVLAGNTGELFF.

In this sample, this clonotype turned up a few times. The CDR3 loop reads CASTPAGFGNYGYTF. Written as DNA, the CDR3 is TGTGCCAGCACCCCCGCGGGGTTCGGTAACTATGGCTACACCTTC. This chain links TRBV27 with TRBJ1-2; D is unclear. V was clipped by 7 bases and J by 1 base, with 16 bases between them. The CDR3 sequence is 15 residues long. The germline gives CDR1 MNHEY, CDR2 SMNVEV (reference sequence).

The chain couples TRBV7-8 to TRBJ1-4, with 9 bases matching TRBD1. The CDR3 is 14 amino acids. Germline assignment: CDR1 SGHVS and CDR2 FQNEAQ. V dropped 5 bases and J dropped 5; count of bases not matched to a gene: 3. Here the CDR3 reads CASSVGQGNEKLFF. CDR3 nucleotide sequence: TGTGCCAGCAGCGTGGGACAGGGCAATGAAAAACTGTTTTTT.

This clonotype was counted between two and nine times. The CDR3 region is CASNRGGLAGVPSADTQYF. The CDR3 bases are TGTGCCAGCAACCGAGGCGGACTAGCGGGGGTTCCGTCTGCAGATACGCAGTATTTT. V and J are TRBV7-9 and TRBJ2-3; 13 bases map to TRBD2. J lost 4 bases, V lost 7 bases, and 17 bases had no gene match. Looked up from germline, CDR1 is SEHNR and CDR2 is FQNEAQ (reference sequence). This CDR3 region has 19 residues.

V and J are TRBV4-2 and TRBJ2-2; D unclear. The CDR3 length is 16 residues. The V end was cut by 0 bases, the J end by 4 bases, with 12 bases between. Germline V gives CDR1 LGHNA, CDR2 YNFKEQ. The CDR3 DNA reads as TGTGCCAGCAGCCAAGATCACGGGCGTCGCACCGGGGAGCTGTTTTTT. It encodes CASSQDHGRRTGELFF.

This clonotype was observed many times. This chain links TRBV6-6 with TRBJ2-7, with D perhaps TRBD1 (5 bases). Germline V gene data show CDR1 as MNHNY and CDR2 as SVGAGI (reference sequence). The ends were cut back, 2 bases at V and 5 bases at J, with 13 bases in the middle. The CDR3 loop spans 14 amino acids. The CDR3 spells CASSYGGAYNEQYF. The CDR3 region has the DNA TGTGCCAGCAGTTACGGTGGGGCTTACAACGAGCAGTACTTC.

Many counts were recorded for this clonotype. The chain carries TRBV12-3 or TRBV12-4 and TRBJ1-6; D remains ambiguous. V lost 2 bases to trimming and J lost 0 bases, with 5 bases between them. The length of the CDR3 is 15 residues. CDR3 in DNA: TGTGCCAGCAGTTTACGGGCCTCCTATAATTCACCCCTCCACTTT. Its protein is CASSLRASYNSPLHF.

This clonotype was found a few times. The rearrangement joins TRBV7-8 to TRBJ2-4; 8 bases fit TRBD1. The CDR3 covers 15 residues. The V segment lost 5 bases and the J segment 9 bases; nucleotides outside the gene matches: 12. Germline V gene sequence: CDR1 SGHVS, CDR2 FQNEAQ. The CDR3 DNA is TGTGCCAGCAGCGTATCCGACAGGGGAGTACCCATTCAGTACTTC. Its translation: CASSVSDRGVPIQYF.

The V gene is TRBV10-1, the J gene TRBJ1-3; TRBD1 matches 7 bases. The V and J ends lost 2 bases and 0 bases, in that order; junction bases with no gene match: 4. The CDR3 consists of 16 residues. Germline loops: CDR1 WNHNN, CDR2 SYGVQD (reference sequence). This CDR3 reads CASSEGTANSGNTIYF. Here the CDR3 DNA reads TGCGCCAGCAGTGAGGGGACAGCCAACTCTGGAAACACCATATATTTT.

The sample holds many counts of this clonotype. The V gene is TRBV6-5, the J gene TRBJ1-1; maybe TRBD1 (6 bases). Per germline, CDR1 MNHEY and CDR2 SVGAGI. V was clipped by 0 bases and J by 5 bases, with 13 bases between them. CDR3 length: 15 amino acids. This CDR3 reads CASSYSWRGGTEAFF. DNA of the CDR3: TGTGCCAGCAGTTACTCTTGGCGAGGGGGGACTGAAGCTTTCTTT.

This clonotype came up many times. The CDR3 loop reads CASSHLTGDNSPLHF. DNA of the CDR3: TGTGCCAGCAGCCATTTAACAGGGGATAATTCACCCCTCCACTTT. The rearrangement joins TRBV3-1 to TRBJ1-6; 7 bases align to TRBD1. CDR3 size: 15 residues. CDR1 LGHDT and CDR2 YNNKEL come from the germline V gene (reference sequence). V shed 3 bases, J shed 5 bases, and the junction held 4 bases outside the gene matches.

This clonotype was observed many times. Germline and junction disagree at one end, which may indicate a read error. The chain joins TRBV7-7 to TRBJ2-1, with TRBD2 identical over 7 bases. The CDR3 loop spans 13 amino acids. From germline, CDR1 is SSHAT and CDR2 FNYEAQ (reference sequence). The DNA of the CDR3 is TGTGCTAGCAGCTTAGGAGCGGGGACTGAGCAGTTCTTC. Encoded protein: CASSLGAGTEQFF.

This clonotype was recorded many times. The chain links TRBV20-1 to TRBJ1-2, with D perhaps matching TRBD1 (6 bases). Trimming left V 7 bases short and J 7 bases short, with 19 bases between. The V gene's germline CDR1 is DFQATT and CDR2 SNEGSKA (reference sequence). CDR3 size: 13 residues. The CDR3 nucleotides read TGCAGTGTAGTGTCCTGGGGGGGCGCTGGCTACACCTTC. It yields the protein CSVVSWGGAGYTF.

This chain connects TRBV6-6 to TRBJ1-1; D is unclear. CDR1 is MNHNY and CDR2 is SVGAGI in the germline V gene (reference sequence). This CDR3 contains 14 residues. Trimming took off 2 bases at V and 0 bases at J, with 7 bases between the two ends. Here the CDR3 reads CASSYGSMNTEAFF. CDR3 nucleotides: TGTGCCAGCAGTTACGGGAGCATGAACACTGAAGCTTTCTTT.

This clonotype was counted a few times. This chain connects TRBV4-1 to TRBJ2-1; 7 positions match TRBD1. Germline assignment: CDR1 MGHRA and CDR2 YSYEKL. The CDR3 is made up of 14 amino acids. The V gene end was trimmed by 0 bases and the J gene end by 5 bases; junction bases not matched to a gene: 1. The DNA of the CDR3 is TGCGCCAGCAGCCAAGAAAGGGGGCACAATGAGCAGTTCTTC. Protein: CASSQERGHNEQFF.

V is TRBV2 and J is TRBJ1-1, with D tentatively TRBD1 (6 bases). This CDR3 has 14 residues. From germline, CDR1 is SNHLY and CDR2 FYNNEI. Trimming pared 7 bases from V and 2 bases from J, leaving 14 bases between. The CDR3 DNA is TGTGCCAGCACACAACAGGGACCAAACACTGAAGCTTTCTTT. It encodes CASTQQGPNTEAFF.

The gene calls are TRBV6-5 and TRBJ1-1; weak D call: TRBD1 (6 bases). Germline V lookup: CDR1 MNHEY, CDR2 SVGAGI. This CDR3 contains 17 residues. V dropped 2 bases and J dropped 2 bases, with 18 bases sitting between them. Here the CDR3 DNA reads TGTGCCAGCAGTTACAGGAGTAAGGTGGGGGCAAACACTGAAGCTTTCTTT. It specifies CASSYRSKVGANTEAFF.

The chain has TRBV7-9 and TRBJ1-1; tentative D call: TRBD1 (5 bases). Trimming left V 5 bases short and J 5 bases short, with 18 bases between. CDR1 SEHNR and CDR2 FQNEAQ come from the germline V gene (reference sequence). There are 15 residues in the CDR3. In nucleotides, the CDR3 is TGTGCCAGCAGCCCCCTAGCGGGGCTTCGAACTGAAGCTTTCTTT. This gives the protein CASSPLAGLRTEAFF. Full variable domain (outside the CDR3, taken from reference TRBV7-9 and TRBJ1-1): DTGVSQNPRHKITKRGQNVTFRCDPISEHNRLYWYRQTLGQGPEFLTYFQNEAQLEKSRLLSDRFSAERPKGSFSTLEIQRTEQGDSAMYLCASSPLAGLRTEAFFGQGTRLTVV.

This chain connects TRBV29-1 to TRBJ1-1; perhaps TRBD1 as D (5 bases). CDR1 SQVTM and CDR2 ANQGSEA come from the germline V gene. The CDR3 has 14 residues. V was trimmed by 6 bases and J by 3 bases, leaving 17 bases between them. The chain's CDR3 is CSVPGTNWDTEAFF. Written as DNA, the CDR3 is TGCAGCGTGCCAGGGACGAACTGGGACACTGAAGCTTTCTTT.

This clonotype was seen more than once but under ten times. The chain links TRBV18 to TRBJ1-1; 7 bases align to TRBD1. Germline V gene data show CDR1 as KGHSH and CDR2 as LQKENI. V trimming: 6 bases; J trimming: 5 bases; junction bases outside the gene matches: 3. The CDR3 is 12 amino acids. CDR3 nucleotides: TGTGCCAGCTCCCAGGGGGTTACTGAAGCTTTCTTT. The encoded protein is CASSQGVTEAFF.

This clonotype has at least ten counts. J is TRBJ1-1 and V is TRBV6-4; 8 bases align to TRBD1. The CDR3 totals 13 residues. The J segment lost 7 bases and the V segment lost 5 bases, leaving 6 bases of the junction unmatched. CDR1 is MRHNA, CDR2 SNTAGT, per germline. The CDR3 loop reads CASSFDRGGEAFF. The CDR3 DNA reads TGTGCCAGCAGTTTCGACAGGGGAGGTGAAGCTTTCTTT.